This T cell receptor beta chain was obtained from a study of blood T cell repertoires in COVID-19. For the study at large: PBMCs, B-cell-depleted T cells, or T cells provided the cDNA or gDNA that made up the material.

The authors' processing: How many nucleated cells were present was estimated from reference gene primer amplification. Sequencing used immunoSEQ multiplex PCR; TCRdb keeps in-frame clones, though not all of them. V, J and clone size were drawn from that table, and D and trimming were deduced from the DNA. The profile shows 200,000 to 300,000 clones, approximately 90% of them singletons. Participants, about 18 to 90 years old, spanned around 25 US areas. Recovery meant two consecutive negative NP/OP PCR tests, professional clearance, or resolved symptoms. Sequenced material: PBMCs or T cells enriched from blood (not recorded which). The clonotype was recovered from a young woman who had recovered from COVID-19.

Here the CDR3 DNA reads TGTGCCAGCAGTTTTGTGACAGGGGGCAGACAGCCCCAGCATTTT. Protein: CASSFVTGGRQPQHF. This rearrangement joins TRBV28 to TRBJ1-5; 10 positions agree with TRBD1. The CDR3 loop spans 15 amino acids. Trimming cost V 3 bases and J 7 bases; bases outside gene matches: 6. Germline V lookup: CDR1 MDHEN, CDR2 SYDVKM.